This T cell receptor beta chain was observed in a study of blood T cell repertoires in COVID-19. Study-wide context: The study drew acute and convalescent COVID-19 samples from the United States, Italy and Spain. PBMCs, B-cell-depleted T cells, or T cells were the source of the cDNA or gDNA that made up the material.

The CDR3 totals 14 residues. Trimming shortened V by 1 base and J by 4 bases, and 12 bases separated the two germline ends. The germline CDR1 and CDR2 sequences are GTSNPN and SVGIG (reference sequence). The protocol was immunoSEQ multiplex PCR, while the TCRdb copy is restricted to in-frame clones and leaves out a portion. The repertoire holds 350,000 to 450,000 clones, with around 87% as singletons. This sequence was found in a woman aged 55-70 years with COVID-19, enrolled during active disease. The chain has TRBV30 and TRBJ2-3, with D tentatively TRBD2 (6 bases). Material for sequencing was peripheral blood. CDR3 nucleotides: TGTGCCTGGAGTGGCGGGGACGACCCAGATACGCAGTATTTT. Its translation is CAWSGGDDPDTQYF.